The 3 T cell receptor beta chains below come from one sample, sequenced in a study of cytotoxic CD8 clonotypes in ibrutinib-treated CLL. Measured with immunoSEQ multiplex PCR; TCRdb has only the in-frame clones, and not every one. The table includes about 92,000 clones, approximately 80% detected once. This specimen consisted of PBMCs, obtained after 24 months of ibrutinib treatment. The receptors were gathered from a human donor with chronic lymphocytic leukemia.

The chain couples TRBV5-1 to TRBJ2-7; TRBD1 aligns across 10 bases. From germline, CDR1 is SGHRS and CDR2 YFSETQ. The length of the CDR3 is 15 residues. V shed 0 bases, J shed 0 bases, and the junction held 0 bases outside the gene matches. The CDR3 DNA reads as TGCGCCAGCAGCTTGGGGACAGGGGGCTCCTACGAGCAGTACTTC. Protein sequence: CASSLGTGGSYEQYF.

This chain links TRBV11-2 with TRBJ2-3; D is unresolved. The germline V gene has CDR1 SGHAT and CDR2 FQNNGV. V was cut by 1 base and J by 6 bases, with 11 bases left in between. The CDR3 runs to 14 residues. The CDR3 loop is CASSLGSIRDTQYF. The CDR3 nucleotides are TGTGCCAGCAGCTTAGGGTCCATCAGGGATACGCAGTATTTT.

The chain combines TRBV7-8 with TRBJ2-1; D remains unclear. This CDR3 region has 12 residues. V lost 2 bases, J lost 9 bases, and 8 bases lay in between. Germline V lookup: CDR1 SGHVS, CDR2 FQNEAQ. This CDR3 is CASSLRMIEQFF. The CDR3 nucleotides are TGTGCCAGCAGCTTAAGGATGATTGAGCAGTTCTTC.